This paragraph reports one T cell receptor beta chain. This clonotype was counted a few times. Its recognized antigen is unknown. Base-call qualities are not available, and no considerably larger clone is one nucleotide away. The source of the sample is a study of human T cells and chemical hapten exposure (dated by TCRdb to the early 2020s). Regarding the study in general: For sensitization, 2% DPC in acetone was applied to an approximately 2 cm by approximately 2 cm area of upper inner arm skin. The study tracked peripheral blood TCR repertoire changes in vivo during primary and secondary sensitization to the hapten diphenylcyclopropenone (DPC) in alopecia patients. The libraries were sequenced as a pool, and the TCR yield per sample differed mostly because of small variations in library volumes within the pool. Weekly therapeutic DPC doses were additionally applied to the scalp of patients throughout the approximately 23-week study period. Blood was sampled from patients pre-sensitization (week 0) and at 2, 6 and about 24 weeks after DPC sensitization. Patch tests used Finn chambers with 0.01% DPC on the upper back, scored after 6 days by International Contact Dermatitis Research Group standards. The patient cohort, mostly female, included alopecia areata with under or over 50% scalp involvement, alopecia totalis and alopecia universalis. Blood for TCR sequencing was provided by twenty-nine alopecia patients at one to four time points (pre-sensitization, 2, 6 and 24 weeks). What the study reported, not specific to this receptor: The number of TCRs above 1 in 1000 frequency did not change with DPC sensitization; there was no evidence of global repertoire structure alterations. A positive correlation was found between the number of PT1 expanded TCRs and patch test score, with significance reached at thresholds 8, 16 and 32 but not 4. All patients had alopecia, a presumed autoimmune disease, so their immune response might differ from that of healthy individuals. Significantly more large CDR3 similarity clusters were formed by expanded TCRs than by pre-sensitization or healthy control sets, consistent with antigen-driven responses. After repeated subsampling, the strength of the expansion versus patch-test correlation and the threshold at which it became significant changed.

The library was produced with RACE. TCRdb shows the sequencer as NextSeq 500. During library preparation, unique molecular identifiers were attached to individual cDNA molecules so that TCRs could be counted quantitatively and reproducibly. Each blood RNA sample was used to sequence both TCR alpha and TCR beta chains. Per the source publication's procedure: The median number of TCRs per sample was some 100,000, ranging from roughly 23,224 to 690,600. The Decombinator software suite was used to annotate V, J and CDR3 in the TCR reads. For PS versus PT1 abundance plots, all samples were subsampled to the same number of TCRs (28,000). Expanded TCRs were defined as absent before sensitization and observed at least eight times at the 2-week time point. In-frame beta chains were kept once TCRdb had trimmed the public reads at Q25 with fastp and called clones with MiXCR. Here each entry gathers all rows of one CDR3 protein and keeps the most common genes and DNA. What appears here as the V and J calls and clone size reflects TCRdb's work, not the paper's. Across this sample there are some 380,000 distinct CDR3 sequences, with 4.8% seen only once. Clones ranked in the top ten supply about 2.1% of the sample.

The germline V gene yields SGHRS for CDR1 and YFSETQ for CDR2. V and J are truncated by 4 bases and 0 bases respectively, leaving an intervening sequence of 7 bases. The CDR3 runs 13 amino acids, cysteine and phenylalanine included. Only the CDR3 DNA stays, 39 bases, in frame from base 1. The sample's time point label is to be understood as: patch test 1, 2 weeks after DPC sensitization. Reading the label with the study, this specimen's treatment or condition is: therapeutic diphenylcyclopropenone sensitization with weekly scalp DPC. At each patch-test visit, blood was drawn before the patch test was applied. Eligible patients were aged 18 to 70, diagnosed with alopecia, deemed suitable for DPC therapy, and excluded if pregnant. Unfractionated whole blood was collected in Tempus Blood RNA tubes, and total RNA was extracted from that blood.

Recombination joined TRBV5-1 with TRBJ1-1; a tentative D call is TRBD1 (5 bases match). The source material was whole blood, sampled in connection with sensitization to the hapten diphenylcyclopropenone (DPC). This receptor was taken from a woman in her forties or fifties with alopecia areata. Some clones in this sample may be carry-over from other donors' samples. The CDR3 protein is CASSEGLNTEAFF. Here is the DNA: TGCGCCAGCAGCGAGGGGCTGAACACTGAAGCTTTCTTT.